Below, 9 T cell receptor beta chains from the same sample are listed, as sequenced in a study of control samples from healthy donors and cancer patients. The table came from immunoSEQ multiplex PCR; TCRdb's copy has only in-frame clones and leaves some out. The sample yields 150,000 or so clones, 75% to 95% seen once. Sequencing was done on a sample of blood. These receptors originate from a man between 18 and 35 years old in good health.

This chain links TRBV3-1 (or the pseudogene TRBV3-2) with TRBJ1-3; D is unclear. The CDR3 is 16 amino acids. Trimming shortened V by 0 bases and J by 3 bases, and 12 bases separated the two germline ends. From germline, CDR1 is LGHDT and CDR2 YNNKEL (reference sequence). Here the CDR3 reads CASSQEGSVFGNTIYF. CDR3 sequence (DNA): TGTGCCAGCAGCCAAGAGGGGTCAGTCTTTGGAAACACCATATATTTT.

V gene TRBV6-6 combines with J gene TRBJ2-7, with D possibly being TRBD2 (6 bases). The germline CDR1 and CDR2 sequences are MNHNY and SVGAGI (reference sequence). V gave up 8 bases and J gave up 6 bases, with 17 bases separating them. The CDR3 is 13 amino acids. CDR3 nucleotide sequence: TGTGCCAGCCACTTCGAGACAGCGGGCGAGCAGTACTTC. This translates into CASHFETAGEQYF.

The chain uses TRBV7-3 and TRBJ2-1; TRBD2 matches at 9 bases. The CDR3 extends over 15 amino acids. Germline CDR1 SGHTA, CDR2 FQGTGA. V shed 4 bases, J shed 0 bases, and the junction held 1 base outside the gene matches. The CDR3 DNA follows: TGTGCCAGCAGCTCTAGCGGGGACTCCTACAATGAGCAGTTCTTC. This codes for CASSSSGDSYNEQFF. The full variable domain, completed using reference TRBV7-3 and TRBJ2-1, is GAGVSQTPSNKVTEKGKYVELRCDPISGHTALYWYRQSLGQGPEFLIYFQGTGAADDSGLPNDRFFAVRPEGSVSTLKIQRTERGDSAVYLCASSSSGDSYNEQFFGPGTRLTVL.

This sequence joins TRBV12-3 or TRBV12-4 and TRBJ1-5, with unresolved D. The CDR3 runs 13 residues. Trimming took off 7 bases at V and 4 bases at J, with 11 bases between the two ends. The CDR3 loop reads CASKRRINQPQHF. In DNA, the CDR3 is TGTGCCAGCAAACGCAGAATTAATCAGCCCCAGCATTTT.

This clone has just a few counts. Other DNA sequences in the sample encode the same CDR3. CDR3 amino acids: CASSQVQGNTEAFF. CDR3 DNA: TGTGCCAGCAGCCAAGTTCAGGGGAACACTGAAGCTTTCTTT. The gene calls are TRBV3-1 (or the pseudogene TRBV3-2) and TRBJ1-1; D may be TRBD1 (5 bases). Trimming pared 1 base from V and 1 base from J, leaving 7 bases between. CDR3 length equals 14 residues. Germline loops: CDR1 LGHDT, CDR2 YNNKEL (reference sequence).

V usage is TRBV7-2 and J usage is TRBJ2-2; TRBD1 might be the D (5 bases). The V gene lost 2 bases and the J gene lost 4 bases, with 11 bases spanning the gap. The CDR3 runs to 15 residues. Looked up from germline, CDR1 is SGHTA and CDR2 is FQGNSA. The CDR3 is CASSLQGILTGELFF. The CDR3 bases are TGTGCCAGCAGCTTACAGGGAATCCTCACCGGGGAGCTGTTTTTT.

This rearrangement joins TRBV27 to TRBJ2-1; D call uncertain. The CDR3 is 15 residues long. Germline V lookup: CDR1 MNHEY, CDR2 SMNVEV (reference sequence). Trimming removed 2 bases from V and 0 bases from J, with 8 bases in between. The CDR3 loop is CASSLRRSSYNEQFF. The CDR3 DNA reads TGTGCCAGCAGTTTACGTCGGAGCTCCTACAATGAGCAGTTCTTC.

V usage is TRBV12-5 and J usage is TRBJ2-5; TRBD1 aligns across 7 bases. CDR3 length: 14 residues. Trimming at V came to 6 bases and at J to 2 bases, leaving 6 bases not matched to a gene. CDR1 and CDR2 from the germline V gene are LGHNT and FRNRAP. The CDR3 protein is CASGYGTVQETQYF. The CDR3 DNA sequence: TGTGCTAGTGGCTACGGGACAGTACAAGAGACCCAGTACTTC.

This chain links TRBV5-1 with TRBJ1-1; D possibly corresponds to TRBD1 (6 bases). Germline-derived CDR1 and CDR2 are SGHRS and YFSETQ. Trimming pared 10 bases from V and 2 bases from J, leaving 15 bases between. CDR3 length: 13 amino acids. DNA of the CDR3: TGCGCCCCCACACGACAGGATAACACTGAAGCTTTCTTT. It encodes CAPTRQDNTEAFF.